This entry lists 16 T cell receptor beta chains sequenced from one sample in a study of T cells in localized non-small cell lung cancer. Repertoires were generated with immunoSEQ multiplex PCR, while TCRdb's copy carries only in-frame clones and drops some. Of around 25,000 clones listed, about 90% were seen once; the top ten hold around 1.1%. The source material was peripheral blood, sampled before any cancer treatment. Source of these receptors: a woman between 40 and 69 years old with stage I lung adenocarcinoma.

The J gene is TRBJ2-3, the V gene TRBV7-8; 13 nucleotides align to TRBD2. CDR1 is SGHVS and CDR2 is FQNEAQ in the germline V gene. CDR3 length: 16 amino acids. V shed 2 bases and J 4 bases; nucleotides not matched to a gene: 3. The CDR3 nucleotides are TGTGCCAGCAGCTTAAAACTAGCGGGGGGGCCAGATACGCAGTATTTT. It translates to CASSLKLAGGPDTQYF.

The chain recombines TRBV28 with TRBJ1-1; 9 nucleotides agree with TRBD1. This CDR3 has 15 amino acids. Germline trimming cut 6 bases from V and 4 bases from J; bases unmatched to any gene: 9. Germline V lookup: CDR1 MDHEN, CDR2 SYDVKM. In DNA, the CDR3 is TGTGCCAGCAGCCCTACAGGGGGCGGTATCACTGAAGCTTTCTTT. Its translation is CASSPTGGGITEAFF.

The V call is TRBV6-5, the J call TRBJ1-6; TRBD1 might be the D (5 bases). CDR1 and CDR2 from the germline V gene are MNHEY and SVGAGI. Deletions cut 1 base from V and 9 bases from J, with 10 bases between. This CDR3 has 14 amino acids. Written as DNA, the CDR3 is TGTGCCAGCAGTTACTTTTTGGGGACTTCACCCCTCCACTTT. Its translation: CASSYFLGTSPLHF.

This chain connects TRBV2 to TRBJ2-4, with a weak D call TRBD1 (6 bases). The germline V and J ends were trimmed by 0 bases and 6 bases, with 18 bases remaining between them. Germline V CDR1 and CDR2: SNHLY, FYNNEI. This CDR3 comprises 17 residues. CDR3 region: CASSEAQGQRNVNIQYF. As DNA, the CDR3 is TGTGCCAGCAGTGAAGCCCAAGGACAGAGAAACGTAAACATTCAGTACTTC.

The J gene is TRBJ2-4, the V gene TRBV21-1; TRBD1, as called in the table, went unchecked against the DNA. TRBV21-1 is given as a pseudogene. CDR3 length: 15 amino acids. CDR3 residues: CASSKFYRGRWIQYF. The CDR3 DNA reads as TGTGCCAGCAGCAAATTTTACAGGGGACGATGGATTCAGTACTTC.

This rearrangement joins TRBV28 to TRBJ1-1, with D uncertain. Germline V CDR1 and CDR2: MDHEN, SYDVKM. Trimming took off 3 bases at V and 7 bases at J, with 6 bases between the two ends. The CDR3 totals 11 residues. The CDR3, as DNA: TGTGCCAGCAGTTTGGGAGATGAAGCTTTCTTT. This translates into CASSLGDEAFF. Combining the CDR3 with reference TRBV28 and TRBJ1-1 gives the whole variable domain DVKVTQSSRYLVKRTGEKVFLECVQDMDHENMFWYRQDPGLGLRLIYFSYDVKMKEKGDIPEGYSVSREKKERFSLILESASTNQTSMYLCASSLGDEAFFGQGTRLTVV.

The chain joins TRBV19 to TRBJ2-1; perhaps TRBD1 as D (5 bases). The CDR3 runs 15 residues. V lost 5 bases, J lost 7 bases, and 18 bases lay in between. Germline V lookup: CDR1 LNHDA, CDR2 SQIVND (reference sequence). This CDR3 is CASSVAGPLENEQFF. The DNA of the CDR3 is TGTGCCAGTAGTGTTGCAGGGCCCCTGGAAAATGAGCAGTTCTTC. The whole variable domain, filled in from reference TRBV19 and TRBJ2-1, reads DGGITQSPKYLFRKEGQNVTLSCEQNLNHDAMYWYRQDPGQGLRLIYYSQIVNDFQKGDIAEGYSVSREKKESFPLTVTSAQKNPTAFYLCASSVAGPLENEQFFGPGTRLTVL.

The gene calls are TRBV5-1 and TRBJ2-1, with 8 bases that match TRBD2. Trimming cost V 0 bases and J 7 bases; bases outside gene matches: 6. The CDR3 runs to 15 residues. The germline gives CDR1 SGHRS, CDR2 YFSETQ. The CDR3: CASSLGWTSTNEQFF. CDR3 sequence (DNA): TGCGCCAGCAGCTTGGGGTGGACTAGCACTAATGAGCAGTTCTTC.

V usage is TRBV18 and J usage is TRBJ1-4, with D uncertain. The V gene's germline CDR1 is KGHSH and CDR2 LQKENI. The germline V and J ends were trimmed by 3 bases and 8 bases, with 7 bases remaining between them. This CDR3 has 12 amino acids. CDR3 loop: CASSPGVEKLFF. The CDR3 region has the DNA TGTGCCAGCTCACCCGGGGTGGAAAAACTGTTTTTT.

The rearrangement joins TRBV7-9 to TRBJ1-5; D is unclear. From germline, CDR1 is SEHNR and CDR2 FQNEAQ (reference sequence). Trimming pared 1 base from V and 6 bases from J, leaving 7 bases between. This CDR3 is 13 amino acids long. DNA for the CDR3: TGTGCCAGCAGCTTAGGTTCCGGTCAGCCCCAGCATTTT. This sequence encodes CASSLGSGQPQHF.

This chain uses TRBV30 with TRBJ2-3; D is unclear. The CDR3 is made up of 15 amino acids. Germline V CDR1 and CDR2: GTSNPN, SVGIG (reference sequence). The V gene lost 4 bases and the J gene lost 2 bases, with 16 bases spanning the gap. The CDR3 DNA reads TGTGCCTGGACCCCCGAGGCTATAGACACAGATACGCAGTATTTT. Translation: CAWTPEAIDTDTQYF.

In regard to this clone: The junction shows a germline mismatch at one end, possibly a read error. This chain joins TRBV6-5 and TRBJ2-7; D gene unclear. The CDR3 loop spans 15 amino acids. Per germline, CDR1 MNHEY and CDR2 SVGAGI. CDR3 bases: TGTGCCAGCAGCTACTCCGAGAGGAGCTCCTACGAGCAGTACTTC. It codes for CASSYSERSSYEQYF.

The V call is TRBV9, the J call TRBJ2-3; TRBD2 might be the D (6 bases). CDR3 length equals 15 residues. Germline V lookup: CDR1 SGDLS, CDR2 YYNGEE. Trimming pared 0 bases from V and 1 base from J, leaving 9 bases between. Written as DNA, the CDR3 is TGTGCCAGCAGCGTAGTGCCTAGCGGCACAGATACGCAGTATTTT. It encodes CASSVVPSGTDTQYF. Variable domain in full (rest from reference TRBV9 and TRBJ2-3): DSGVTQTPKHLITATGQRVTLRCSPRSGDLSVYWYQQSLDQGLQFLIQYYNGEERAKGNILERFSAQQFPDLHSELNLSSLELGDSALYFCASSVVPSGTDTQYFGPGTRLTVL.

The genes are TRBV10-3 and TRBJ1-4, with 7 nucleotides matching TRBD1. In germline, CDR1 is ENHRY, CDR2 SYGVKD. CDR3 length equals 13 residues. With V trimmed by 8 bases and J by 4 bases, 4 bases remained unmatched. The CDR3 is CAIRGQVNEKLFF. CDR3 nucleotide sequence: TGTGCCATCCGCGGACAGGTTAATGAAAAACTGTTTTTT.

This chain connects TRBV10-3 to TRBJ1-2, with D possibly matching TRBD1 (5 bases). With 3 bases removed from V and 6 bases from J, the gap between germline ends came to 14 bases. The CDR3 extends over 14 amino acids. Germline lookup yields CDR1 ENHRY and CDR2 SYGVKD. CDR3 in amino acids: CAISELQETNGYTF. In DNA form, the CDR3 reads TGTGCCATCAGTGAACTACAGGAAACAAATGGCTACACCTTC.

This sequence joins TRBV7-2 and TRBJ1-3; D gene ambiguous. V lost 2 bases and J 0 bases, leaving 8 bases between the germline ends. The CDR3 contains 15 residues. Germline CDR1 reads SGHTA; CDR2 reads FQGNSA. CDR3 sequence (DNA): TGTGCCAGCAGCTTAATCCCTGACTCTGGAAACACCATATATTTT. It specifies CASSLIPDSGNTIYF.